Each of the 27 T cell receptor beta chains below was sequenced from the same sample in a study of blood T cells in healthy people across ages. A J-beta primer mix and a sample-barcoded 5' primer were used in a second PCR of roughly 7 to 12 cycles. Each CDR3 protein gets one entry after TCRdb re-called the 5' RACE reads with MiXCR. The sample includes more than 1 million distinct CDR3 sequences, under 55% of them seen just once. Sequenced input: blood. These receptors all come from a woman between 55 and 75 years old in good health.

The rearrangement uses TRBV7-6 and TRBJ2-3; no reliable D call. This CDR3 is 19 amino acids long. The ends were cut back, 1 base at V and 4 bases at J, with 24 bases in the middle. Germline CDR1 and CDR2: SGHVS and FNYEAQ. The CDR3 DNA follows: TGTGCCAGCAGCTTAGATTCGGCCCGGGTAGGGCTGGATCCAGATACGCAGTATTTT. This translates into CASSLDSARVGLDPDTQYF.

The rearrangement uses TRBV20-1 and TRBJ1-2, with D possibly matching TRBD1 (5 bases). Trimming took off 5 bases at V and 5 bases at J, with 21 bases between the two ends. The CDR3 runs to 15 residues. The V gene's germline CDR1 is DFQATT and CDR2 SNEGSKA (reference sequence). This chain's CDR3 is CSAAPSGRGGYGYTF. CDR3 DNA: TGCAGTGCTGCCCCCTCAGGGCGAGGTGGGTATGGCTACACCTTC.

V usage is TRBV9 and J usage is TRBJ2-4; 8 bases align to TRBD2. J was trimmed by 9 bases and V by 4 bases; bases with no gene match: 12. CDR3 length equals 15 residues. The germline V gene encodes CDR1 SGDLS and CDR2 YYNGEE. The chain's CDR3 is CASSSLSGLGGIQYF. CDR3 nucleotides: TGTGCCAGCAGCTCCCTTTCGGGACTAGGGGGCATTCAGTACTTC.

This clonotype was recorded at least ten times. The V call is TRBV5-1, the J call TRBJ2-5, with D perhaps matching TRBD2 (5 bases). CDR3 length equals 15 residues. Germline CDR1 and CDR2: SGHRS and YFSETQ. V was shortened by 1 base and J by 5 bases, with 15 bases between the two germline ends. The DNA of the CDR3 is TGCGCCAGCAGCTTGCCTCGCGGGCGGTCGGAGACCCAGTACTTC. As protein: CASSLPRGRSETQYF.

This rearrangement joins TRBV5-1 to TRBJ2-1, with 12 bases that match TRBD2. CDR3 length equals 18 residues. Germline assignment: CDR1 SGHRS and CDR2 YFSETQ. V was clipped by 0 bases and J by 6 bases; unmatched bases: 10. The CDR3 protein is CASSLDSTSGRLSNEQFF. CDR3 DNA sequence: TGCGCCAGCAGCTTGGATTCGACTAGCGGGAGATTGAGCAATGAGCAGTTCTTC.

This clonotype showed up many times. The chain employs TRBV7-9 and TRBJ1-2; D is ambiguous. Germline assignment: CDR1 SEHNR and CDR2 FQNEAQ (reference sequence). The V and J ends lost 5 bases and 5 bases respectively, with 12 bases between them. There are 13 residues in the CDR3. The CDR3 is CASSPDGPYGYTF. The CDR3 nucleotides read TGTGCCAGCAGCCCGGACGGTCCGTATGGCTACACCTTC.

V and J are TRBV18 and TRBJ1-4; D is undetermined. The ends were cut back, 7 bases at V and 0 bases at J, with 6 bases in the middle. From germline, CDR1 is KGHSH and CDR2 LQKENI. The CDR3 runs to 13 residues. CDR3 sequence: CASFQTTNEKLFF. The CDR3 DNA follows: TGTGCCAGCTTCCAGACAACTAATGAAAAACTGTTTTTT.

The chain uses TRBV10-3 and TRBJ2-5; no reliable D call. This CDR3 is 12 amino acids long. Germline CDR1 ENHRY, CDR2 SYGVKD. Deletions cut 11 bases from V and 4 bases from J, with 14 bases between. Written as DNA, the CDR3 is TGTGCCGCCGGCTCGGCATCAGAGACCCAGTACTTC. As protein: CAAGSASETQYF.

V gene TRBV5-6 combines with J gene TRBJ2-1; 7 bases are shared with TRBD1. Germline V gene sequence: CDR1 SGHDT, CDR2 YYEEEE. CDR3 length equals 15 residues. V trimming: 4 bases; J trimming: 2 bases; junction bases outside the gene matches: 6. The CDR3 region has the DNA TGTGCCAGCAGCCGCGACAGGGCCCCCTACAATGAGCAGTTCTTC. This encodes CASSRDRAPYNEQFF.

The chain's CDR3 is CASSLGTSGRFYPYEQYF. The CDR3 DNA sequence: TGCGCCAGCAGCTTGGGGACTAGCGGGCGCTTCTATCCCTACGAGCAGTACTTC. V gene TRBV5-1 combines with J gene TRBJ2-7; 11 bases fit TRBD2. The CDR3 is 18 residues long. Trimming at V came to 0 bases and at J to 2 bases, leaving 10 bases not matched to a gene. Germline lookup yields CDR1 SGHRS and CDR2 YFSETQ.

J is TRBJ1-2 and V is TRBV3-1; 7 nucleotides align to TRBD1. This CDR3 contains 16 residues. J lost 2 bases, V lost 4 bases, and 10 bases had no gene match. Germline V gene data show CDR1 as LGHDT and CDR2 as YNNKEL (reference sequence). The DNA for the CDR3 is TGTGCCAGCAGCCGAAGGGTAGGACAGGAGAACTATGGCTACACCTTC. Translation gives CASSRRVGQENYGYTF.

This clonotype was seen at least ten times. The chain employs TRBV29-1 and TRBJ2-7, with 9 nucleotides matching TRBD1. The CDR3 is 10 amino acids. V shed 8 bases, J shed 7 bases, and the junction held 3 bases outside the gene matches. CDR1 and CDR2 from the germline V gene are SQVTM and ANQGSEA. CDR3 residues: CSIGQGEQYF. The CDR3 bases are TGCAGCATAGGACAGGGGGAGCAGTACTTC.

The sample holds one count of this clonotype. The rearrangement uses TRBV20-1 and TRBJ1-6; TRBD1 agrees at 9 bases. V trimming: 2 bases; J trimming: 7 bases; junction bases outside the gene matches: 6. This CDR3 has 15 amino acids. The germline V gene encodes CDR1 DFQATT and CDR2 SNEGSKA (reference sequence). CDR3 amino acids: CSARLRGTGNSPLHF. In nucleotides, the CDR3 is TGCAGTGCTAGATTACGTGGGACAGGGAATTCACCCCTCCACTTT.

The sample holds a few counts of this clonotype. CDR3 bases: TGTGCCAGCAGTCCTCTCGGACAGGTTAATTCACCCCTCCACTTT. Translation gives CASSPLGQVNSPLHF. The rearrangement links TRBV27 to TRBJ1-6; 7 bases map to TRBD1. V lost 5 bases to trimming and J lost 6 bases; unmatched junction nucleotides: 7. Germline V gene data show CDR1 as MNHEY and CDR2 as SMNVEV (reference sequence). The CDR3 loop spans 15 amino acids.

The chain recombines TRBV5-1 with TRBJ2-1; D is possibly TRBD1 or TRBD2 (5 bases each). CDR1 SGHRS and CDR2 YFSETQ come from the germline V gene. V lost 7 bases and J lost 4, with 9 bases in between. The CDR3 is 12 amino acids. CDR3 in amino acids: CASGTKYNEQFF. The CDR3 region has the DNA TGCGCCAGCGGGACCAAATACAATGAGCAGTTCTTC.

This clonotype has a count of ten or more. Here the CDR3 reads CASSPTGVGEQYF. The CDR3 nucleotides are TGTGCCAGCAGCCCCACAGGGGTGGGGGAGCAGTACTTC. V gene TRBV12-3 or TRBV12-4 combines with J gene TRBJ2-7; 7 bases match TRBD1. J gave up 7 bases and V 6 bases, and 9 bases lay outside the gene matches. This CDR3 comprises 13 residues.

This clonotype was seen only a few times. The chain combines TRBV29-1 with TRBJ2-7, with TRBD2 matching 12 bases. V lost 7 bases and J lost 2; bases outside the gene matches: 9. CDR3 size: 15 residues. Germline V lookup: CDR1 SQVTM, CDR2 ANQGSEA. Here the CDR3 DNA reads TGCAGCGCCGGGACTAGCGGGTCTCTAGCCTACGAGCAGTACTTC. It yields the protein CSAGTSGSLAYEQYF.

The count of this clonotype is one. The J gene is TRBJ1-6, the V gene TRBV7-6; possibly TRBD1 for D (5 bases). Germline V gene data show CDR1 as SGHVS and CDR2 as FNYEAQ. The CDR3 is 18 amino acids. The V and J ends lost 4 bases and 9 bases respectively, with 25 bases between them. The CDR3 DNA reads as TGTGCCAGCAGCTCTGAACCGCCTCAGGGTCCAGATGGTTCACCCCTCCACTTT. Protein sequence: CASSSEPPQGPDGSPLHF.

A single count supports this clonotype. The V call is TRBV20-1, the J call TRBJ2-4; no clear D. CDR1 is DFQATT, CDR2 SNEGSKA, per germline (reference sequence). This CDR3 spans 12 amino acids. V was pared by 5 bases and J by 8 bases, with 13 bases between. The CDR3 sequence is CSAPDRLDIQYF. CDR3 DNA sequence: TGCAGTGCTCCAGACCGCTTGGACATTCAGTACTTC.

The table lists this clonotype with many counts. The CDR3 sequence: CASSVGGRAGSYEQYF. CDR3 sequence (DNA): TGTGCCAGCAGCGTAGGGGGGCGCGCCGGATCCTACGAGCAGTACTTC. This sequence joins TRBV9 and TRBJ2-7, with TRBD1 as a possible D gene (6 bases). The CDR3 sequence is 16 residues long. Germline V gene sequence: CDR1 SGDLS, CDR2 YYNGEE. V was pared by 0 bases and J by 1 base, with 14 bases between. Drawing the rest from reference TRBV9 and TRBJ2-7, the complete variable domain is DSGVTQTPKHLITATGQRVTLRCSPRSGDLSVYWYQQSLDQGLQFLIQYYNGEERAKGNILERFSAQQFPDLHSELNLSSLELGDSALYFCASSVGGRAGSYEQYFGPGTRLTVT.

This sequence joins TRBV20-1 and TRBJ2-1; 9 positions agree with TRBD2. Losses at the gene ends were 3 bases for V and 8 bases for J; bases not matched to a gene: 11. CDR3 size: 15 residues. The germline V gene encodes CDR1 DFQATT and CDR2 SNEGSKA (reference sequence). In DNA form, the CDR3 reads TGCAGTGCTAGTCGGCGGGAGGGCCGGGGGGATGAGCAGTTCTTC. Its translation is CSASRREGRGDEQFF.

The chain couples TRBV28 to TRBJ2-4; 7 bases map to TRBD2. TRBJ2-7 matches the DNA end more closely, so the J call is doubtful. This CDR3 spans 12 amino acids. Germline CDR1 and CDR2: MDHEN and SYDVKM. The CDR3 spells CASSFTSVEQYF. In nucleotides, the CDR3 is TGTGCCAGCAGTTTTACTAGCGTCGAGCAGTACTTC.

V usage is TRBV3-1 and J usage is TRBJ1-1, with a tentative D call TRBD1 (6 bases). This CDR3 has 13 amino acids. V shed 7 bases and J shed 3 bases, with 12 bases lying between them. Germline CDR1 is LGHDT and CDR2 is YNNKEL (reference sequence). Written as DNA, the CDR3 is TGTGCCAGCAAATGGGGGGCGGACACTGAAGCTTTCTTT. Protein: CASKWGADTEAFF.

This clonotype was observed a few times. CDR3 amino acids: CASSTRLVGGELFF. The CDR3 region has the DNA TGTGCCAGCAGCACCCGACTAGTAGGTGGGGAGCTGTTTTTT. V gene TRBV11-2 combines with J gene TRBJ2-2, with D perhaps TRBD2 (6 bases). V lost 5 bases to trimming and J lost 8 bases, with 15 bases between them. Germline CDR1 is SGHAT and CDR2 is FQNNGV. The CDR3 totals 14 residues.

The rearrangement links TRBV6-5 to TRBJ2-3; 10 bases are a match to TRBD2. V dropped 0 bases and J dropped 2; count of bases not matched to a gene: 5. Germline CDR1 and CDR2: MNHEY and SVGAGI. The CDR3 runs 17 residues. The DNA for the CDR3 is TGTGCCAGCAGTTACTCTAAGGGACTAGCGTACACAGATACGCAGTATTTT. It encodes CASSYSKGLAYTDTQYF.

This clonotype was seen many times. The gene calls are TRBV9 and TRBJ2-5; a possible D gene is TRBD2 (5 bases). Trimming stripped 0 bases from V and 3 bases from J, with 9 bases between. This CDR3 comprises 14 residues. Germline lookup yields CDR1 SGDLS and CDR2 YYNGEE. CDR3 in amino acids: CASSVAGLEETQYF. In DNA, the CDR3 is TGTGCCAGCAGCGTAGCGGGGTTGGAAGAGACCCAGTACTTC.

The chain links TRBV29-1 to TRBJ2-1, with D unresolved. The CDR3 consists of 13 residues. Looked up from germline, CDR1 is SQVTM and CDR2 is ANQGSEA. Between the trimmed V and J ends, which lost 5 bases and 4 bases, there was a span of 12 bases. The CDR3 DNA is TGCAGCGTTCGGACCAAGCGATACAATGAGCAGTTCTTC. Residues: CSVRTKRYNEQFF.